This T cell receptor (beta chain) was recorded in a study of blood T cell repertoires in COVID-19. Profiling relied on immunoSEQ multiplex PCR, and the TCRdb table lists in-frame clones only, not all of them. The sample holds under 250,000 clones; around 84% are singletons and the top ten take 4.3%. This CDR3 has 15 residues. Looked up from germline, CDR1 is SGHDT and CDR2 is YYEEEE. V was trimmed by 2 bases and J by 1 base, leaving 13 bases between them. This clone occurred a few times. Enrollees, about 18 to 95 years old, lived in about two dozen US areas. J is TRBJ2-7 and V is TRBV5-6, with D perhaps TRBD1 (5 bases). Sequencing used PBMCs or T cells enriched from blood (not recorded which). This receptor was identified in a man between 25 and 39 years old with acute COVID-19. The DNA of the CDR3 is TGTGCCAGCAGCTTAACAAGGGGCTCGTCCTACGAGCAGTACTTC. Translated, it gives CASSLTRGSSYEQYF.